The 29 T cell receptor beta chains below all came from one sample that was sequenced in a study of T cell responses to AZD1222 COVID-19 vaccine. The table came from immunoSEQ multiplex PCR; TCRdb's copy has only in-frame clones and leaves some out. The sample lists 140,000 to 150,000 clones; roughly 87% were seen once. Sequencing used peripheral blood, obtained on day 0 of AZD1222 vaccination. All receptors come from an adult in good health.

This chain links TRBV29-1 with TRBJ1-5, with a possible D match to TRBD1 (6 bases). Trimming pared 4 bases from V and 6 bases from J, leaving 13 bases between. The germline CDR1 and CDR2 sequences are SQVTM and ANQGSEA. This CDR3 has 13 residues. CDR3 nucleotide sequence: TGCAGCGTTGTCGTAACAGGGAGTCAGCCCCAGCATTTT. Its protein product is CSVVVTGSQPQHF.

This clone was counted a few times. J is TRBJ2-7 and V is TRBV7-9, with D hard to call. This CDR3 spans 14 amino acids. Looked up from germline, CDR1 is SEHNR and CDR2 is FQNEAQ (reference sequence). V lost 5 bases, J lost 6 bases, and 17 bases lay in between. The chain's CDR3 is CASSPPTASAEQYF. For the CDR3, the DNA is TGTGCCAGCAGCCCACCGACGGCCTCCGCCGAGCAGTACTTC.

The chain employs TRBV28 and TRBJ1-3; 7 nucleotides align to TRBD1. Germline CDR1 is MDHEN and CDR2 is SYDVKM. The CDR3 totals 12 residues. With V trimmed by 5 bases and J by 10 bases, 5 bases remained unmatched. DNA for the CDR3: TGTGCCAGCAGTCAGACAGGGCGGACCATATATTTT. This gives the protein CASSQTGRTIYF.

The rearrangement uses TRBV3-1 (or the pseudogene TRBV3-2) and TRBJ1-3; D might be TRBD1 (6 bases). Germline V gene sequence: CDR1 LGHDT, CDR2 YNNKEL (reference sequence). The CDR3 contains 16 residues. Trimming cost V 2 bases and J 0 bases, with 11 bases left between them. The CDR3 region has the DNA TGTGCCAGCAGCCAAACCCAGGGGTACTCTGGAAACACCATATATTTT. Its translation: CASSQTQGYSGNTIYF.

Here the CDR3 reads CASEETHRGTGSPLHF. CDR3 sequence (DNA): TGTGCCAGCGAAGAAACCCACAGGGGAACGGGTTCACCCCTCCACTTT. V gene TRBV2 combines with J gene TRBJ1-6; TRBD1 matches 7 bases. Trimming took 8 bases from V and 9 from J; bases not matched to a gene: 16. Germline CDR1 reads SNHLY; CDR2 reads FYNNEI. The CDR3 runs to 16 residues.

The chain is built from TRBV14 and TRBJ1-4; 9 bases map to TRBD1. The CDR3 length is 14 residues. The trim removed 4 bases at V and 11 bases at J, leaving 8 bases unmatched. The germline CDR1 and CDR2 sequences are SGHDN and FVKESK. CDR3 amino acids: CASSRGQGPRKLFF. The CDR3 coding sequence is TGTGCCAGCAGCCGGGGACAGGGCCCGAGGAAACTGTTTTTT.

This clone was seen more than once but under ten times. J is TRBJ1-1 and V is TRBV3-1 (or the pseudogene TRBV3-2); D uncertain. V was trimmed by 6 bases and J by 5 bases, leaving 10 bases between them. Germline values: CDR1 LGHDT, CDR2 YNNKEL (reference sequence). The CDR3 spans 12 residues. The CDR3 region has the DNA TGTGCCAGCAGGCCCCCGGGAACTGAAGCTTTCTTT. This codes for CASRPPGTEAFF.

The chain carries TRBV6-1 and TRBJ1-3, with 8 nucleotides matching TRBD1. The CDR3 totals 16 residues. Germline V lookup: CDR1 MNHNS, CDR2 SASEGT. Trimming cost V 6 bases and J 3 bases; bases outside gene matches: 10. CDR3 nucleotide sequence: TGTGCCAGCAGGGAAACAGGGGGGACAGGTGGAAACACCATATATTTT. Amino acids: CASRETGGTGGNTIYF.

CDR3 in DNA: TGTGCCAGCAGCCATGTATCAGGGGAGGGAAACACCATATATTTT. Encoded protein: CASSHVSGEGNTIYF. The J gene is TRBJ1-3, the V gene TRBV4-2; D might be TRBD1 (6 bases). Trimming took off 3 bases at V and 4 bases at J, with 13 bases between the two ends. Germline CDR1 LGHNA, CDR2 YNFKEQ. This CDR3 is 15 amino acids long.

This rearrangement joins TRBV7-3 to TRBJ2-2; perhaps TRBD2 as D (6 bases). The CDR3 consists of 13 residues. V was trimmed by 4 bases and J by 6 bases, leaving 9 bases between them. The germline V gene has CDR1 SGHTA and CDR2 FQGTGA. This chain's CDR3 is CASSWDWSGELFF. The CDR3 DNA is TGTGCCAGCAGCTGGGACTGGTCCGGGGAGCTGTTTTTT.

The genes are TRBV7-8 and TRBJ2-1; a possible D gene is TRBD1 (6 bases). This CDR3 comprises 14 residues. The germline V and J ends were trimmed by 8 bases and 2 bases, with 13 bases remaining between them. Germline V gene sequence: CDR1 SGHVS, CDR2 FQNEAQ. CDR3 coding DNA: TGTGCCAGCCAGGGGAAGGTAACCTACAATGAGCAGTTCTTC. It translates to CASQGKVTYNEQFF.

This chain joins TRBV27 and TRBJ2-3, with TRBD1 identical over 9 bases. Germline CDR1 MNHEY, CDR2 SMNVEV (reference sequence). The CDR3 sequence is 14 residues long. The V segment lost 7 bases and the J segment 2 bases; nucleotides outside the gene matches: 4. Written as DNA, the CDR3 is TGTGCCAGCAAGAGGACAGGGGTCACAGATACGCAGTATTTT. This encodes CASKRTGVTDTQYF.

The chain uses TRBV10-3 and TRBJ2-5; D not resolved. The CDR3 has 13 amino acids. V shed 3 bases and J shed 5 bases, with 10 bases lying between them. CDR1 ENHRY and CDR2 SYGVKD come from the germline V gene. CDR3 nucleotides: TGTGCCATCAGTGAACAAATCGAGGAGACCCAGTACTTC. Amino acid sequence: CAISEQIEETQYF.

The chain links TRBV5-1 to TRBJ2-3; D is uncertain. Trimming shortened V by 8 bases and J by 2 bases, and 9 bases separated the two germline ends. CDR3 length equals 12 residues. Germline CDR1 reads SGHRS; CDR2 reads YFSETQ. DNA of the CDR3: TGCGCCAGTTCTACGCCCACAGATACGCAGTATTTT. Translated, it gives CASSTPTDTQYF.

This chain connects TRBV4-3 to TRBJ1-2; D ambiguous. The CDR3 extends over 17 amino acids. Trimming removed 0 bases at V and 2 bases at J, with 16 bases between. Germline CDR1 reads LGHNA; CDR2 reads YSLEER. CDR3 nucleotide sequence: TGCGCCAGCAGCCAAGATGTGGGTATAAAAGGGAACTATGGCTACACCTTC. This encodes CASSQDVGIKGNYGYTF.

J is TRBJ2-1 and V is TRBV18, with 13 nucleotides matching TRBD2. From germline, CDR1 is KGHSH and CDR2 LQKENI. With V trimmed by 5 bases and J by 2 bases, 3 bases remained unmatched. The CDR3 contains 16 residues. The CDR3: CASSSGTSGTYNEQFF. The CDR3 DNA is TGTGCCAGCTCATCCGGGACTAGCGGGACCTACAATGAGCAGTTCTTC.

This clone came up once. The V gene is TRBV5-6, the J gene TRBJ1-5, with D perhaps TRBD1 (6 bases). Germline V lookup: CDR1 SGHDT, CDR2 YYEEEE. V lost 3 bases, J lost 5 bases, and 21 bases lay in between. The length of the CDR3 is 17 residues. This CDR3 reads CASSSCPPQGCDQPQHF. In DNA form, the CDR3 reads TGTGCCAGCAGCTCATGCCCTCCTCAGGGGTGCGATCAGCCCCAGCATTTT.

The V call is TRBV28, the J call TRBJ1-1; weak D call: TRBD1 (5 bases). With 6 bases removed from V and 5 bases from J, the gap between germline ends came to 13 bases. CDR1 and CDR2 (germline): MDHEN, SYDVKM. The CDR3 has 13 residues. The CDR3: CASSLRVWTEAFF. CDR3 bases: TGTGCCAGCAGCCTCAGGGTTTGGACTGAAGCTTTCTTT.

The V call is TRBV6-5, the J call TRBJ2-7; a weak D match, TRBD1 (6 bases). Germline assignment: CDR1 MNHEY and CDR2 SVGAGI. This CDR3 spans 14 amino acids. V lost 6 bases and J lost 7, with 19 bases in between. The CDR3 nucleotides are TGTGCCAGCAGAAGGACAGTCGGTAACGATGAGCAGTACTTC. It translates to CASRRTVGNDEQYF.

The chain is built from TRBV18 and TRBJ1-2; possible D gene TRBD1, 6 bases. V dropped 3 bases and J dropped 4 bases, with 15 bases sitting between them. The CDR3 runs to 15 residues. The germline gives CDR1 KGHSH, CDR2 LQKENI. In DNA, the CDR3 is TGTGCCAGCTCACCTAATACCGGGACAACCTATGGCTACACCTTC. Its translation is CASSPNTGTTYGYTF.

The rearrangement uses TRBV6-2 or TRBV6-3 and TRBJ1-5; D possibly corresponds to TRBD1 (6 bases). Germline CDR1 reads MNHEY; CDR2 reads SVGEGT. The ends were cut back, 2 bases at V and 3 bases at J, with 11 bases in the middle. The CDR3 spans 15 residues. Here the CDR3 DNA reads TGTGCCAGCAGTTACGTGGGGGCGAACAATCAGCCCCAGCATTTT. Its translation is CASSYVGANNQPQHF.

V is TRBV7-2 and J is TRBJ2-7, with D unresolved. Trimming removed 1 base from V and 5 bases from J, with 15 bases in between. Germline V gives CDR1 SGHTA, CDR2 FQGNSA. CDR3 length: 15 amino acids. The DNA of the CDR3 is TGTGCCAGCAGCTTAGGACCGTCGGGCCCAGACGAGCAGTACTTC. This encodes CASSLGPSGPDEQYF.

This clone appeared a single time. The chain combines TRBV28 with TRBJ2-7; D is ambiguous. V was trimmed by 3 bases and J by 5 bases, leaving 17 bases between them. CDR3 length: 15 amino acids. CDR1 and CDR2 from the germline V gene are MDHEN and SYDVKM. The CDR3 bases are TGTGCCAGCAGTTTTAGACGGGTCGTAGGGAACGAGCAGTACTTC. Protein product: CASSFRRVVGNEQYF.

The gene calls are TRBV9 and TRBJ2-3; D is undetermined. Germline values: CDR1 SGDLS, CDR2 YYNGEE. V gave up 0 bases and J gave up 6 bases, with 14 bases separating them. CDR3 length equals 15 residues. This CDR3 reads CASSVDLNPPDTQYF. Written as DNA, the CDR3 is TGTGCCAGCAGCGTAGATTTAAATCCCCCCGATACGCAGTATTTT.

The genes are TRBV11-3 and TRBJ1-1; no reliable D call. Germline V gene lookup returns CDR1 SGHNT and CDR2 YENEEA. The CDR3 has 14 amino acids. Trimming left V 5 bases short and J 1 base short, with 11 bases between. In DNA form, the CDR3 reads TGTGCCAGCAGCCCGGACGGAGGGAACACTGAAGCTTTCTTT. It is translated as CASSPDGGNTEAFF. The full variable domain, rest sourced from reference TRBV11-3 and TRBJ1-1, is EAGVVQSPRYKIIEKKQPVAFWCNPISGHNTLYWYLQNLGQGPELLIRYENEEAVDDSQLPKDRFSAERLKGVDSTLKIQPAELGDSAVYLCASSPDGGNTEAFFGQGTRLTVV.

The chain has TRBV7-2 and TRBJ2-2; weak D call: TRBD1 (6 bases). V dropped 5 bases and J dropped 3 bases, with 13 bases sitting between them. Germline CDR1 SGHTA, CDR2 FQGNSA. This CDR3 has 15 residues. The CDR3: CASSPQGFDTGELFF. CDR3 in DNA: TGTGCCAGCAGCCCCCAGGGGTTCGACACCGGGGAGCTGTTTTTT.

The gene calls are TRBV9 and TRBJ2-1; 10 positions match TRBD2. The CDR3 has 14 amino acids. Germline lookup yields CDR1 SGDLS and CDR2 YYNGEE. V dropped 6 bases and J dropped 8; count of bases not matched to a gene: 8. CDR3 nucleotide sequence: TGTGCCAGCACGAAGCGGGAGGGCCTTTATGAGCAGTTCTTC. Translating gives CASTKREGLYEQFF.

V and J are TRBV18 and TRBJ2-2; TRBD2 matches at 8 bases. Germline CDR1 KGHSH, CDR2 LQKENI. The CDR3 loop spans 15 amino acids. Unmatched junction bases numbered 10, after V lost 10 bases and J lost 3 bases. CDR3 amino acids: CATPGLAGHTGELFF. CDR3 sequence (DNA): TGTGCCACCCCCGGGCTAGCGGGCCACACCGGGGAGCTGTTTTTT. Full variable domain (outside the CDR3, taken from reference TRBV18 and TRBJ2-2): NAGVMQNPRHLVRRRGQEARLRCSPMKGHSHVYWYRQLPEEGLKFMVYLQKENIIDESGMPKERFSAEFPKEGPSILRIQQVVRGDSAAYFCATPGLAGHTGELFFGEGSRLTVL.

J is TRBJ1-2 and V is TRBV20-1; TRBD1 agrees at 8 bases. Looked up from germline, CDR1 is DFQATT and CDR2 is SNEGSKA (reference sequence). Unmatched junction bases numbered 4, after V lost 5 bases and J lost 8 bases. CDR3 size: 11 residues. In nucleotides, the CDR3 is TGCAGTGCTGAAGACAGGGGCGGCTACACCTTC. It is translated as CSAEDRGGYTF.